Described below is a single T cell receptor beta chain sequence and its context. This record comes from a study of lymphopenia after photon versus proton radiotherapy. Deletions cut 10 bases from V and 4 bases from J, with 14 bases between. Germline V gene sequence: CDR1 SGHAT, CDR2 FQNNGV. The CDR3 contains 13 residues. Method: immunoSEQ multiplex PCR; TCRdb's copy keeps in-frame clones and lacks some. The sample carries under 80,000 clones, about 90% recorded once. This clonotype was sampled from a middle-aged man with gastric cancer. This specimen was peripheral blood, taken from a patient treated with photon-based radiotherapy. The chain joins TRBV11-2 to TRBJ2-1; D possibly uses TRBD1 or TRBD2 (5 bases each). CDR3 nucleotides: TGTGCCACCTCGGGGCCTCTATACAATGAGCAGTTCTTC. Its protein is CATSGPLYNEQFF.